Here is one TCR beta chain with its context. As originally analysed: Amplified reference gene primers provided the basis for estimating nucleated cell counts. TCRdb's table, derived via immunoSEQ multiplex PCR, lists solely in-frame clones and lacks some. The DNA gave D and trimming, while V, J and clone size come from that table. The table records about 160,000 clones, about 91% of them present only once. The data derive from a study of blood T cell repertoires in COVID-19. For the study at large: COVID-19 samples, acute and convalescent, were from the United States, Italy and Spain. In each case, the material was cDNA or gDNA derived from T cells, B-cell-depleted T cells, or PBMCs.

The CDR3 consists of 14 residues. V shed 3 bases and J 2 bases; nucleotides not matched to a gene: 3. Germline CDR1 is LGHDT and CDR2 is YNNKEL (reference sequence). The chain recombines TRBV3-1 (or the pseudogene TRBV3-2) with TRBJ2-7, with 8 bases fitting TRBD2. The specimen sequenced was peripheral blood. The receptor comes from a woman aged 55-69 years who had recovered from COVID-19. The DNA of the CDR3 is TGTGCCAGCAGCCAGAGCGGGAGCGCCTACGAGCAGTACTTC. This encodes CASSQSGSAYEQYF.